The 30 T cell receptor beta chains below were found in one sample sequenced in a study of T cell clones after liver transplantation. Repertoires were generated with immunoSEQ multiplex PCR, while TCRdb's copy carries only in-frame clones and drops some. The profile covers approximately 6,200 clones, with approximately 80% appearing a single time and about an eighth taken by the ten largest. The sequenced sample was CD8+ T cells from blood, obtained almost 47 months after liver transplant. These receptors originate from a human patient who received a liver transplant. These T cells may partly come from the graft donor.

This CDR3 is CASSQGLAGGPLYNEQFF. Written as DNA, the CDR3 is TGTGCCAGCAGCCAAGGACTAGCGGGAGGGCCCCTCTACAATGAGCAGTTCTTC. The gene calls are TRBV14 and TRBJ2-1; 14 bases agree with TRBD2. This CDR3 contains 18 residues. Trimming cost V 1 base and J 3 bases; bases outside gene matches: 5. Germline V CDR1 and CDR2: SGHDN, FVKESK.

This chain uses TRBV5-4 with TRBJ1-4; no clear D. The CDR3 is 17 residues long. The V end was cut by 4 bases, the J end by 0 bases, with 16 bases between. The germline CDR1 and CDR2 sequences are SGHNT and YYREEE (reference sequence). CDR3 in DNA: TGTGCCAGCAGCCACGTCGGGTCAGGCCCAACTAATGAAAAACTGTTTTTT. Its translation: CASSHVGSGPTNEKLFF.

The chain uses TRBV5-1 and TRBJ2-1, with D maybe TRBD2 (5 bases). Germline CDR1 SGHRS, CDR2 YFSETQ. With 0 bases removed from V and 6 bases from J, the gap between germline ends came to 19 bases. This CDR3 contains 17 residues. The DNA for the CDR3 is TGCGCCAGCAGCTTGGCCGGTGACTACAGCGGTATCAATGAGCAGTTCTTC. It is translated as CASSLAGDYSGINEQFF. The variable domain in full, with the rest retrieved from reference TRBV5-1 and TRBJ2-1, is KAGVTQTPRYLIKTRGQQVTLSCSPISGHRSVSWYQQTPGQGLQFLFEYFSETQRNKGNFPGRFSGRQFSNSRSEMNVSTLELGDSALYLCASSLAGDYSGINEQFFGPGTRLTVL.

The gene calls are TRBV5-6 and TRBJ1-1; TRBD1 is a possible D gene (5 bases). Germline V gene lookup returns CDR1 SGHDT and CDR2 YYEEEE. This CDR3 region has 16 residues. V was pared by 2 bases and J by 0 bases, with 14 bases between. The chain's CDR3 is CASSLGAAGVNTEAFF. The CDR3 nucleotides read TGTGCCAGCAGCTTAGGGGCGGCCGGTGTGAACACTGAAGCTTTCTTT. The full variable domain, with the rest looked up from reference TRBV5-6 and TRBJ1-1, is DAGVTQSPTHLIKTRGQQVTLRCSPKSGHDTVSWYQQALGQGPQFIFQYYEEEERQRGNFPDRFSGHQFPNYSSELNVNALLLGDSALYLCASSLGAAGVNTEAFFGQGTRLTVV.

This chain connects TRBV27 to TRBJ2-2, with 8 bases matching TRBD2. CDR1 is MNHEY, CDR2 SMNVEV, per germline (reference sequence). V lost 3 bases and J lost 1; bases outside the gene matches: 1. CDR3 length equals 15 residues. The CDR3 reads CASSLGTRNTGELFF. The CDR3 region has the DNA TGTGCCAGCAGTTTGGGGACTAGGAACACCGGGGAGCTGTTTTTT.

A remark on this clone: One end of the junction varies from germline; a read error may be responsible. This chain connects TRBV6-1 to TRBJ2-7, with a weak D call TRBD1 (5 bases). In germline, CDR1 is MNHNS, CDR2 SASEGT. The CDR3 runs 12 residues. The CDR3 DNA follows: TGTGCCAGCAGGGAAGGGGCATACGAGCAGTACTTC. Translated: CASREGAYEQYF.

This chain uses TRBV19 with TRBJ1-2, with D unresolved. Per germline, CDR1 LNHDA and CDR2 SQIVND (reference sequence). The CDR3 loop spans 13 amino acids. The V gene lost 5 bases and the J gene lost 4 bases, with 11 bases spanning the gap. CDR3 amino acids: CASSHRPVYGYTF. CDR3 nucleotide sequence: TGTGCCAGTAGTCACAGACCTGTCTATGGCTACACCTTC. The whole variable domain, filled in from reference TRBV19 and TRBJ1-2, reads DGGITQSPKYLFRKEGQNVTLSCEQNLNHDAMYWYRQDPGQGLRLIYYSQIVNDFQKGDIAEGYSVSREKKESFPLTVTSAQKNPTAFYLCASSHRPVYGYTFGSGTRLTVV.

The table lists this clone with a few counts. The rearrangement links TRBV10-3 to TRBJ2-7, with D hard to call. Germline V gene lookup returns CDR1 ENHRY and CDR2 SYGVKD. V lost 2 bases to trimming and J lost 2 bases, with 7 bases between them. This CDR3 region has 13 residues. The CDR3 DNA follows: TGTGCCATCAGTGAGCCCGTTGCCTACGAGCAGTACTTC. It codes for CAISEPVAYEQYF.

J is TRBJ2-7 and V is TRBV4-1; D call uncertain. CDR3 length: 15 amino acids. The germline V gene has CDR1 MGHRA and CDR2 YSYEKL. The germline V and J ends were trimmed by 3 bases and 3 bases, with 15 bases remaining between them. The CDR3 nucleotides read TGCGCCAGCAGCCATGAGCGATCGCAGAGCTACGAGCAGTACTTC. It yields the protein CASSHERSQSYEQYF.

The chain has TRBV14 and TRBJ2-2, with D perhaps matching TRBD1 or TRBD2 (5 bases each). The CDR3 loop spans 15 amino acids. Trimming left V 2 bases short and J 4 bases short, with 11 bases between. Per the germline V gene, CDR1 is SGHDN and CDR2 is FVKESK. CDR3 protein: CASSQTSTGTGELFF. CDR3 DNA: TGTGCCAGCAGCCAAACTAGTACAGGCACCGGGGAGCTGTTTTTT.

This chain joins TRBV12-2 and TRBJ1-3; the D segment call TRBD1 is taken from the table without a DNA check. TRBV12-2 is an annotated pseudogene. The CDR3 has 16 amino acids. The CDR3 DNA follows: TGTGCAAGTCGCTATTTTCCCCAGGGCGGTGGAAACACCATATATTTT. It encodes CASRYFPQGGGNTIYF.

The CDR3 sequence: CASSVSGLADNEQFF. Written as DNA, the CDR3 is TGTGCCAGCAGTGTCTCGGGACTAGCGGACAATGAGCAGTTCTTC. The chain uses TRBV25-1 and TRBJ2-1; 11 bases map to TRBD2. The V and J ends lost 4 bases and 5 bases, in that order; junction bases with no gene match: 4. The CDR3 has 15 amino acids. CDR1 is MGHDK, CDR2 SYGVNS, per germline.

The V and J genes are TRBV9 and TRBJ1-2, with TRBD1 matching over 10 bases. Unmatched junction bases numbered 18, after V lost 3 bases and J lost 7 bases. The CDR3 spans 18 residues. CDR1 is SGDLS and CDR2 is YYNGEE in the germline V gene. CDR3 sequence reads: CASSGTDLMGQGFGGYTF. The CDR3 DNA follows: TGTGCCAGCAGCGGAACGGACCTCATGGGACAGGGGTTTGGTGGCTACACCTTC. The full variable domain, completed using reference TRBV9 and TRBJ1-2, is DSGVTQTPKHLITATGQRVTLRCSPRSGDLSVYWYQQSLDQGLQFLIQYYNGEERAKGNILERFSAQQFPDLHSELNLSSLELGDSALYFCASSGTDLMGQGFGGYTFGSGTRLTVV.

V and J are TRBV19 and TRBJ1-1, with D unresolved. CDR3 length: 15 amino acids. CDR1 is LNHDA and CDR2 is SQIVND in the germline V gene (reference sequence). The V gene lost 1 base and the J gene lost 0 bases, with 9 bases spanning the gap. The CDR3 region is CASSIADGMNTEAFF. The CDR3 bases are TGTGCCAGTAGTATAGCAGACGGAATGAACACTGAAGCTTTCTTT.

The gene calls are TRBV6-5 and TRBJ2-3; perhaps TRBD1 as D (5 bases). V was clipped by 7 bases and J by 2 bases, with 16 bases between them. Germline values: CDR1 MNHEY, CDR2 SVGAGI. CDR3 length: 15 amino acids. The CDR3 is CASTLGAASTDTQYF. DNA for the CDR3: TGTGCCAGCACCCTAGGGGCGGCTTCCACAGATACGCAGTATTTT.

The J gene is TRBJ2-7, the V gene TRBV28; weak D call: TRBD2 (5 bases). Deletions cut 2 bases from V and 2 bases from J, with 13 bases between. The CDR3 is 15 residues long. CDR1 is MDHEN and CDR2 is SYDVKM in the germline V gene. In DNA, the CDR3 is TGTGCCAGCAGTTTAATGGCTGGTAGCGCCTACGAGCAGTACTTC. As protein: CASSLMAGSAYEQYF. Full variable domain (missing parts from reference TRBV28 and TRBJ2-7): DVKVTQSSRYLVKRTGEKVFLECVQDMDHENMFWYRQDPGLGLRLIYFSYDVKMKEKGDIPEGYSVSREKKERFSLILESASTNQTSMYLCASSLMAGSAYEQYFGPGTRLTVT.

The chain combines TRBV5-8 with TRBJ2-2; D not resolved. The CDR3 loop spans 16 amino acids. The ends were cut back, 0 bases at V and 4 bases at J, with 13 bases in the middle. Germline V CDR1 and CDR2: SGHTS, YDEGEE. CDR3 DNA sequence: TGTGCCAGCAGCTTGGGGTTCACAAGAATCACCGGGGAGCTGTTTTTT. Residues: CASSLGFTRITGELFF. The entire variable domain, with the rest obtained from reference TRBV5-8 and TRBJ2-2, is as follows: EAGVTQSPTHLIKTRGQQATLRCSPISGHTSVYWYQQALGLGLQFLLWYDEGEERNRGNFPPRFSGRQFPNYSSELNVNALELEDSALYLCASSLGFTRITGELFFGEGSRLTVL.

This clone was detected only a few times. V and J are TRBV9 and TRBJ1-1; 7 bases map to TRBD1. With V trimmed by 0 bases and J by 3 bases, 11 bases remained unmatched. The CDR3 is 17 amino acids. The germline V gene encodes CDR1 SGDLS and CDR2 YYNGEE. CDR3 region: CASSVVGGTGVDTEAFF. DNA for the CDR3: TGTGCCAGCAGCGTAGTAGGGGGAACAGGGGTGGACACTGAAGCTTTCTTT.

This clone was recorded only once. This chain links TRBV9 with TRBJ1-2; TRBD1 aligns across 7 bases. Trimming took 2 bases from V and 4 from J; bases not matched to a gene: 8. This CDR3 is built from 15 residues. Germline V CDR1 and CDR2: SGDLS, YYNGEE. The CDR3 nucleotides are TGTGCCAGCAGCGTTTCCTCAGGGGGAACCTATGGCTACACCTTC. It yields the protein CASSVSSGGTYGYTF.

This clone was detected once. The chain uses TRBV28 and TRBJ2-7; TRBD2 might be the D (5 bases). Trimming took off 5 bases at V and 3 bases at J, with 14 bases between the two ends. The CDR3 has 14 residues. Germline CDR1 MDHEN, CDR2 SYDVKM. CDR3 sequence (DNA): TGTGCCAGCAGTCTATCCGCAGAGGGCTACGAGCAGTACTTC. It yields the protein CASSLSAEGYEQYF.

The rearrangement links TRBV7-8 to TRBJ1-5; D is unclear. Germline lookup yields CDR1 SGHVS and CDR2 FQNEAQ. The CDR3 runs 12 residues. V lost 5 bases, J lost 6 bases, and 8 bases lay in between. CDR3 loop: CASSPFSQPQHF. Here the CDR3 DNA reads TGTGCCAGCAGCCCCTTCAGTCAGCCCCAGCATTTT.

This chain joins TRBV18 and TRBJ2-3; 11 bases are shared with TRBD2. The CDR3 contains 16 residues. CDR1 KGHSH and CDR2 LQKENI come from the germline V gene. With 3 bases clipped from V and 3 bases from J, the junction kept 5 bases outside the gene matches. The CDR3 spells CASSPVSGRETDTQYF. Written as DNA, the CDR3 is TGTGCCAGCTCACCGGTTAGCGGGAGGGAGACAGATACGCAGTATTTT.

This clone was counted between two and nine times. The chain uses TRBV9 and TRBJ2-7; 10 positions match TRBD2. The CDR3 is 14 amino acids. The germline V gene has CDR1 SGDLS and CDR2 YYNGEE. Germline trimming cut 3 bases from V and 6 bases from J; bases unmatched to any gene: 6. The CDR3: CASSAGTSAGEQYF. The CDR3 coding sequence is TGTGCCAGCAGCGCCGGGACTAGCGCGGGCGAGCAGTACTTC. Looking up the rest from reference TRBV9 and TRBJ2-7 gives the full variable domain: DSGVTQTPKHLITATGQRVTLRCSPRSGDLSVYWYQQSLDQGLQFLIQYYNGEERAKGNILERFSAQQFPDLHSELNLSSLELGDSALYFCASSAGTSAGEQYFGPGTRLTVT.

The chain joins TRBV27 to TRBJ2-6; tentative D call: TRBD2 (5 bases). Trimming took off 8 bases at V and 0 bases at J, with 8 bases between the two ends. The V gene's germline CDR1 is MNHEY and CDR2 SMNVEV (reference sequence). The CDR3 contains 14 residues. The CDR3 coding sequence is TGTGCCAGCGGAGGTATCTCTGGGGCCAACGTCCTGACTTTC. This sequence encodes CASGGISGANVLTF. The variable domain in full, with the rest retrieved from reference TRBV27 and TRBJ2-6, is EAQVTQNPRYLITVTGKKLTVTCSQNMNHEYMSWYRQDPGLGLRQIYYSMNVEVTDKGDVPEGYKVSRKEKRNFPLILESPSPNQTSLYFCASGGISGANVLTFGAGSRLTVL.

The chain links TRBV28 to TRBJ1-3; D is undetermined. Germline V gene lookup returns CDR1 MDHEN and CDR2 SYDVKM. Trimming left V 6 bases short and J 0 bases short, with 9 bases between. The CDR3 totals 14 residues. The CDR3 DNA reads TGTGCCAGCAGCCCGAGAATCTCTGGAAACACCATATATTTT. Protein sequence: CASSPRISGNTIYF.

The chain joins TRBV6-5 to TRBJ2-7; D may be TRBD2 (5 bases). There are 13 residues in the CDR3. Germline V gene sequence: CDR1 MNHEY, CDR2 SVGAGI. The V end lost 5 bases, the J end lost 3 bases, and 11 bases lay between the germline ends. In DNA form, the CDR3 reads TGTGCCAGCAGTCCGGGAACTCACTACGAGCAGTACTTC. Its translation: CASSPGTHYEQYF.

The rearrangement links TRBV25-1 to TRBJ1-4; no clear D. Trimming removed 4 bases at V and 0 bases at J, with 9 bases between. The CDR3 has 15 amino acids. The germline V gene has CDR1 MGHDK and CDR2 SYGVNS. In DNA form, the CDR3 reads TGTGCCAGCAGTGCCGCACGGGCAACTAATGAAAAACTGTTTTTT. Its protein is CASSAARATNEKLFF.

This clone was detected only once. This chain links TRBV28 with TRBJ1-1; weak D call: TRBD1 (6 bases). The V end was cut by 6 bases, the J end by 1 base, with 6 bases between. The CDR3 contains 12 residues. Germline lookup yields CDR1 MDHEN and CDR2 SYDVKM. CDR3 in amino acids: CASRDRNTEAFF. CDR3 bases: TGTGCCAGCAGGGACAGGAACACTGAAGCTTTCTTT.

The chain links TRBV11-3 to TRBJ2-1; D not certain. V was shortened by 4 bases and J by 10 bases, with 14 bases between the two germline ends. CDR3 length: 13 amino acids. Germline CDR1 SGHNT, CDR2 YENEEA. CDR3 sequence (DNA): TGTGCCAGCAGCTCCCCTCCCGGGCGGGAGCAGTTCTTC. It codes for CASSSPPGREQFF.

This rearrangement joins TRBV6-6 to TRBJ1-2; D ambiguous. Germline assignment: CDR1 MNHNY and CDR2 SVGAGI (reference sequence). The CDR3 consists of 15 residues. V was shortened by 6 bases and J by 7 bases, with 21 bases between the two germline ends. CDR3 protein: CASSELRTDLFGYTF. DNA for the CDR3: TGTGCCAGCAGCGAGCTTCGGACGGACCTCTTTGGCTACACCTTC.